This T cell receptor (beta chain) was profiled in a study of OX40 agonist ivuxolimab in advanced cancers. Study in general: Patients got intravenous ivuxolimab at 0.01 to 10 mg/kg every 2 weeks. Dose-escalation cases comprised hepatocellular carcinoma, melanoma, renal cell or head and neck cancer. Study observations and caveats: The antigens recognized by the expanded peripheral T cells, that is their antigen specificity, were not determined.

Patients had blood sampled at baseline and again on cycle 4 day 1 and cycle 7 day 1. The assay was immunoSEQ multiplex PCR, and TCRdb's table has in-frame clones only and misses some. The table includes 100,000 or so clones, 95% to 96% detected once. With respect to this clone: Its antigen is unidentified.

The CDR3 extends over 15 amino acids. Germline CDR1 SGDLS, CDR2 YYNGEE. V lost 6 bases and J lost 4; bases outside the gene matches: 11. The chain is built from TRBV9 and TRBJ2-3; 7 nucleotides align to TRBD2. This clonotype was obtained from an adult with an advanced solid tumor such as melanoma, head and neck, liver or kidney cancer. The source material was CD4+ or CD8+ T cells sorted from blood, sampled in a trial of the OX40 agonist ivuxolimab. The CDR3 loop reads CASTPGRGGADTQYF. The DNA of the CDR3 is TGTGCCAGCACCCCTGGAAGGGGAGGGGCAGATACGCAGTATTTT.